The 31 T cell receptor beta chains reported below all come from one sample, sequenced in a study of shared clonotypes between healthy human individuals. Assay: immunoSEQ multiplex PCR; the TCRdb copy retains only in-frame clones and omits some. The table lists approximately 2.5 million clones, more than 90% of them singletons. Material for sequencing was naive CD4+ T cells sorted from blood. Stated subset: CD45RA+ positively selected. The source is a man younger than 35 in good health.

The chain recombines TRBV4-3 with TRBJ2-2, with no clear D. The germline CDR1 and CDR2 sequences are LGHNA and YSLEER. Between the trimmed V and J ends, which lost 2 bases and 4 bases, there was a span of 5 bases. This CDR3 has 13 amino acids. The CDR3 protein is CASSQFPTGELFF. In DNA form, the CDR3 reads TGCGCCAGCAGCCAATTTCCCACCGGGGAGCTGTTTTTT.

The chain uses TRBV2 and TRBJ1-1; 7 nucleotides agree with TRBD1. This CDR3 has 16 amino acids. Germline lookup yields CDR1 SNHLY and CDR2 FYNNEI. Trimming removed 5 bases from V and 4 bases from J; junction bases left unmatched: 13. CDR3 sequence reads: CASSTGARLLVTEAFF. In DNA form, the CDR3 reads TGTGCCAGCAGTACAGGGGCCCGGCTTCTCGTCACTGAAGCTTTCTTT.

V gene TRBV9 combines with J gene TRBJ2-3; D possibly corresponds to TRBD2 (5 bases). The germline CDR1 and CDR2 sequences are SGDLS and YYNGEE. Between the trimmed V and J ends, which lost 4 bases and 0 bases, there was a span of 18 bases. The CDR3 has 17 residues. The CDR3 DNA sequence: TGTGCCAGCAGCCTATTTACCGGACTTCTTAGCACAGATACGCAGTATTTT. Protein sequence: CASSLFTGLLSTDTQYF. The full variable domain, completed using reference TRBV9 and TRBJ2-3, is DSGVTQTPKHLITATGQRVTLRCSPRSGDLSVYWYQQSLDQGLQFLIQYYNGEERAKGNILERFSAQQFPDLHSELNLSSLELGDSALYFCASSLFTGLLSTDTQYFGPGTRLTVL.

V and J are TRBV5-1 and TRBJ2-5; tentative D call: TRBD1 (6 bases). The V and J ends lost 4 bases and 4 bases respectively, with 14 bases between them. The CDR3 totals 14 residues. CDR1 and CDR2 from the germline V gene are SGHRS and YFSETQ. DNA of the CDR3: TGCGCCAGCAGCAACCCGGAAGGGGGAGAGACCCAGTACTTC. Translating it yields CASSNPEGGETQYF.

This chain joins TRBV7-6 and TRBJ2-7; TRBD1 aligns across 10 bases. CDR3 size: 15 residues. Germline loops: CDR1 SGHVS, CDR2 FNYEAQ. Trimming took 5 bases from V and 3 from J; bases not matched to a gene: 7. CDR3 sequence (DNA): TGTGCCAGCAGCAAGACAGGGGGCGGAAACTACGAGCAGTACTTC. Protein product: CASSKTGGGNYEQYF.

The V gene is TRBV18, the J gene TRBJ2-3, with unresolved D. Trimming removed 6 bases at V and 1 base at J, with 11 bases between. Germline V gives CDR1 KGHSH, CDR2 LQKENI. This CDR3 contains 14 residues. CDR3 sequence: CASSIDTRTDTQYF. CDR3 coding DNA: TGTGCCAGCTCCATTGACACCCGCACAGATACGCAGTATTTT.

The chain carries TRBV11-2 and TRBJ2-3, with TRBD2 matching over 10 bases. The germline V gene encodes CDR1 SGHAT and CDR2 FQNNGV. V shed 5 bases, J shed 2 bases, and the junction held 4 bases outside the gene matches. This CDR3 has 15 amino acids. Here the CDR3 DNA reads TGTGCCAGCAGCGGGAGCGGGAGGGTCACAGATACGCAGTATTTT. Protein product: CASSGSGRVTDTQYF.

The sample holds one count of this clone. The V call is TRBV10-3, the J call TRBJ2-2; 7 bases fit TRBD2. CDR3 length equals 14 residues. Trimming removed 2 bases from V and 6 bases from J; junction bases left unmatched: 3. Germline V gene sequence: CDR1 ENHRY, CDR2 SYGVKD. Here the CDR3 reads CAISEGEGPGELFF. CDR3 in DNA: TGTGCCATCAGTGAGGGGGAGGGGCCCGGGGAGCTGTTTTTT.

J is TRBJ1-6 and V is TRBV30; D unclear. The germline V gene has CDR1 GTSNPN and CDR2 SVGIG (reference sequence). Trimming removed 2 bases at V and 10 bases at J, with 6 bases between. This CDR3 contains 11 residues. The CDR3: CAWSRVSPLHF. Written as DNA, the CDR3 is TGTGCCTGGAGTCGGGTGTCACCCCTCCACTTT.

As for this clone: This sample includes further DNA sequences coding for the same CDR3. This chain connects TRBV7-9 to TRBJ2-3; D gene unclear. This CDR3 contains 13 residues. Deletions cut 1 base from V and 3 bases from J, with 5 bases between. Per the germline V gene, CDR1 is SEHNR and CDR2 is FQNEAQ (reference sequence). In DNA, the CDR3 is TGTGCCAGCAGCTTAGAGGTGACAGATACGCAGTATTTT. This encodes CASSLEVTDTQYF.

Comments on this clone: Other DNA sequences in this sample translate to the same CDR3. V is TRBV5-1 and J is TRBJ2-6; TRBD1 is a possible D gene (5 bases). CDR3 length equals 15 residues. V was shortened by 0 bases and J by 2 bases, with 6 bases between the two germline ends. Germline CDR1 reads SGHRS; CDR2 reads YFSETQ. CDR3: CASSLEGAGANVLTF. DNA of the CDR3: TGCGCCAGCAGCTTGGAAGGGGCTGGGGCCAACGTCCTGACTTTC.

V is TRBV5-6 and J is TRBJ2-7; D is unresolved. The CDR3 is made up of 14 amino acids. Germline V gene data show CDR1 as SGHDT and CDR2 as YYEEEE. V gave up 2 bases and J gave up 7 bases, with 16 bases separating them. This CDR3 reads CASSFDTITKEQYF. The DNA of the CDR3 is TGTGCCAGCAGCTTTGACACCATCACTAAGGAGCAGTACTTC.

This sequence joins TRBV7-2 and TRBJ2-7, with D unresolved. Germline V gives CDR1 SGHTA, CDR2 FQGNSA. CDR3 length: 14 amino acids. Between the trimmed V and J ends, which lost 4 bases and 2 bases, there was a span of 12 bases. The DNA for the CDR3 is TGTGCCAGCAGCTCCCAAGGGTATCCCTACGAGCAGTACTTC. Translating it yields CASSSQGYPYEQYF.

In nucleotides, the CDR3 is TGTGCCAGCAGCTTAGGTGCGCGGGGCCTAGCCAAAAACATTCAGTACTTC. Translating it yields CASSLGARGLAKNIQYF. This chain connects TRBV11-2 to TRBJ2-4, with a possible D match to TRBD2 (6 bases). This CDR3 contains 17 residues. Trimming took off 1 base at V and 0 bases at J, with 13 bases between the two ends. Looked up from germline, CDR1 is SGHAT and CDR2 is FQNNGV.

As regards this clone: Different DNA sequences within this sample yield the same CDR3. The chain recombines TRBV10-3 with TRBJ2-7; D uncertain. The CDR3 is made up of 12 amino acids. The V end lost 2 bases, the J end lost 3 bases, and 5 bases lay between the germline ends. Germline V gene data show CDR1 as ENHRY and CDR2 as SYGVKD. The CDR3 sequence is CAISEDDYEQYF. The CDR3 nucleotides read TGTGCCATCAGTGAGGATGACTACGAGCAGTACTTC.

Written as DNA, the CDR3 is TGTGCCAGCAGCGCCTACCCGGGACAGGGCAACACCGGGGAGCTGTTTTTT. Its translation: CASSAYPGQGNTGELFF. J is TRBJ2-2 and V is TRBV11-2, with 9 bases matching TRBD1. Losses at the gene ends were 5 bases for V and 2 bases for J; bases not matched to a gene: 9. The CDR3 runs 17 residues. Germline V gene data show CDR1 as SGHAT and CDR2 as FQNNGV.

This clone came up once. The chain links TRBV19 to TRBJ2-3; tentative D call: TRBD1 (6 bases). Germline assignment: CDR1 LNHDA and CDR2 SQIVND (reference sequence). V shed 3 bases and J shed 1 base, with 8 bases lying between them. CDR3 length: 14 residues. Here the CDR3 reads CASSMGQRTDTQYF. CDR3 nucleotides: TGTGCCAGTAGTATGGGACAACGCACAGATACGCAGTATTTT.

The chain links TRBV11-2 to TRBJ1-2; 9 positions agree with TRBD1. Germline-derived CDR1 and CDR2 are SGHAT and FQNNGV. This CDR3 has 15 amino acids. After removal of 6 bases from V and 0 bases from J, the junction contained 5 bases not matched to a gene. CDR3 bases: TGTGCCAGCAGGGCGGGACAGGGCCCTAACTATGGCTACACCTTC. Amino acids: CASRAGQGPNYGYTF.

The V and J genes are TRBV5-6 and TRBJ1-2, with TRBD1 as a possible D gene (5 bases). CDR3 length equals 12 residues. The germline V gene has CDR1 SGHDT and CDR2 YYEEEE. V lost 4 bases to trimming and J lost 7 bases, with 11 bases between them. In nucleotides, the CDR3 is TGTGCCAGCAGCATTGGGGGGTCTGGCTACACCTTC. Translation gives CASSIGGSGYTF.

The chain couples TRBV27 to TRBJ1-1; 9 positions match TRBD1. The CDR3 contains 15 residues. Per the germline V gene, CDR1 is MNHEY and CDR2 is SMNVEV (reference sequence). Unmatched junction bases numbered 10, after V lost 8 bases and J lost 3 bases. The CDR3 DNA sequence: TGTGCCAGCCTCAGCCGGGACAGGGTTTACACTGAAGCTTTCTTT. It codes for CASLSRDRVYTEAFF.

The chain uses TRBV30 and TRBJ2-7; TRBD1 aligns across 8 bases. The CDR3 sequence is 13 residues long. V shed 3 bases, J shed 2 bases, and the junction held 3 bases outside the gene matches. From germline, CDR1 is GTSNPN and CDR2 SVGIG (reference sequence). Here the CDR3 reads CAWRMDRAYEQYF. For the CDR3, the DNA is TGTGCCTGGAGGATGGACAGGGCCTACGAGCAGTACTTC.

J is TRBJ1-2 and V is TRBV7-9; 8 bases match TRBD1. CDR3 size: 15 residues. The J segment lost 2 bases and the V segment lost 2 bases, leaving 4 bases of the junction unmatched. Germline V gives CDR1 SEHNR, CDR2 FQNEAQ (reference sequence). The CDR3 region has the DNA TGTGCCAGCAGCTTAAAAGACAGGGGAAACTATGGCTACACCTTC. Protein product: CASSLKDRGNYGYTF.

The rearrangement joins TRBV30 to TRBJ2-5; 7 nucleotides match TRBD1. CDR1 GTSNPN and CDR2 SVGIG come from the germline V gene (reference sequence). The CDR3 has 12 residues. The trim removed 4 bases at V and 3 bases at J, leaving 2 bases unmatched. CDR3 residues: CAWTGGKETQYF. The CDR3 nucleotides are TGTGCCTGGACAGGGGGAAAAGAGACCCAGTACTTC.

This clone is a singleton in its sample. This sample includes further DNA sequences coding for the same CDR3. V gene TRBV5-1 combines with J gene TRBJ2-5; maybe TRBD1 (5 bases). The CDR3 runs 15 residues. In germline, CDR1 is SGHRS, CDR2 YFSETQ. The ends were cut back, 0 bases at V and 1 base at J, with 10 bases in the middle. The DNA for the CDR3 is TGCGCCAGCAGCTTGGTTGGCCAGGGCCAAGAGACCCAGTACTTC. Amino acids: CASSLVGQGQETQYF.

This CDR3 reads CASSYRRQVNEKLFF. DNA for the CDR3: TGTGCCAGCAGTTACCGACGACAGGTTAATGAAAAACTGTTTTTT. The V gene is TRBV6-6, the J gene TRBJ1-4, with D possibly matching TRBD1 (6 bases). Germline assignment: CDR1 MNHNY and CDR2 SVGAGI (reference sequence). With 2 bases removed from V and 4 bases from J, the gap between germline ends came to 11 bases. This CDR3 spans 15 amino acids.

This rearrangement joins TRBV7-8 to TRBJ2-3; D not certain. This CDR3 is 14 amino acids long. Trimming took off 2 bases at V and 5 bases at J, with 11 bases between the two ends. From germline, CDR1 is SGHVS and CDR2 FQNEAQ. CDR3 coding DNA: TGTGCCAGCAGCTTAAGGGCCCCCGGAGATACGCAGTATTTT. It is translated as CASSLRAPGDTQYF. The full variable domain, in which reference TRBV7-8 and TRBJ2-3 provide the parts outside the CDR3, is GAGVSQSPRYKVAKRGQDVALRCDPISGHVSLFWYQQALGQGPEFLTYFQNEAQLDKSGLPSDRFFAERPEGSVSTLKIQRTQQEDSAVYLCASSLRAPGDTQYFGPGTRLTVL.

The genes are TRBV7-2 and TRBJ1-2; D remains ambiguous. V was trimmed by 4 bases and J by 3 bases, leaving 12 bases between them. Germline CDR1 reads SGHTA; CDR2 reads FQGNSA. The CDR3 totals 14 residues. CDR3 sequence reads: CASSYFGSYYGYTF. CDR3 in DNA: TGTGCCAGCAGCTACTTCGGTTCTTACTATGGCTACACCTTC. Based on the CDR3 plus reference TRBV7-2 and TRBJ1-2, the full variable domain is GAGVSQSPSNKVTEKGKDVELRCDPISGHTALYWYRQSLGQGLEFLIYFQGNSAPDKSGLPSDRFSAERTGGSVSTLTIQRTQQEDSAVYLCASSYFGSYYGYTFGSGTRLTVV.

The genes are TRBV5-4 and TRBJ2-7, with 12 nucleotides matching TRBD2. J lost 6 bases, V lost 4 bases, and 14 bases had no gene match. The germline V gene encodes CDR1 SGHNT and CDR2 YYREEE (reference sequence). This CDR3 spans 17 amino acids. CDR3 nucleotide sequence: TGTGCCAGCAGCCGAGGAACTAGCGGGGGGAAAGGATCCGAGCAGTACTTC. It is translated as CASSRGTSGGKGSEQYF.

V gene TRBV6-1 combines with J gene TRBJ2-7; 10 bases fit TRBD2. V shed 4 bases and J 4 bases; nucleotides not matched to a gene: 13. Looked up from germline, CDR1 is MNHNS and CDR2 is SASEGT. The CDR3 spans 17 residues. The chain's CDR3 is CASSARVAGGSLYEQYF. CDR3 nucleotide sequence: TGTGCCAGCAGTGCGCGAGTAGCGGGAGGCTCCCTTTACGAGCAGTACTTC.

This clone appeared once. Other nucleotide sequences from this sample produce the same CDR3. The CDR3 reads CASSSQGRETQYF. CDR3 DNA sequence: TGTGCCAGCAGCTCCCAGGGGAGGGAGACCCAGTACTTC. This chain connects TRBV11-2 to TRBJ2-5, with D tentatively TRBD1 or TRBD2 (6 bases each). Trimming left V 4 bases short and J 5 bases short, with 11 bases between. This CDR3 has 13 amino acids. From germline, CDR1 is SGHAT and CDR2 FQNNGV. Full variable domain (outside the CDR3, taken from reference TRBV11-2 and TRBJ2-5): EAGVAQSPRYKIIEKRQSVAFWCNPISGHATLYWYQQILGQGPKLLIQFQNNGVVDDSQLPKDRFSAERLKGVDSTLKIQPAKLEDSAVYLCASSSQGRETQYFGPGTRLLVL.

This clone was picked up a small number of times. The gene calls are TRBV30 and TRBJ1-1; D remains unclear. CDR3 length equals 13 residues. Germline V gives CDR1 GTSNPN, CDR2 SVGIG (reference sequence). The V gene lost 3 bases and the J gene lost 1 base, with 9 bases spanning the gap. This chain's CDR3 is CAWRDLTNTEAFF. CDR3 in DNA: TGTGCCTGGAGAGACTTGACGAACACTGAAGCTTTCTTT.